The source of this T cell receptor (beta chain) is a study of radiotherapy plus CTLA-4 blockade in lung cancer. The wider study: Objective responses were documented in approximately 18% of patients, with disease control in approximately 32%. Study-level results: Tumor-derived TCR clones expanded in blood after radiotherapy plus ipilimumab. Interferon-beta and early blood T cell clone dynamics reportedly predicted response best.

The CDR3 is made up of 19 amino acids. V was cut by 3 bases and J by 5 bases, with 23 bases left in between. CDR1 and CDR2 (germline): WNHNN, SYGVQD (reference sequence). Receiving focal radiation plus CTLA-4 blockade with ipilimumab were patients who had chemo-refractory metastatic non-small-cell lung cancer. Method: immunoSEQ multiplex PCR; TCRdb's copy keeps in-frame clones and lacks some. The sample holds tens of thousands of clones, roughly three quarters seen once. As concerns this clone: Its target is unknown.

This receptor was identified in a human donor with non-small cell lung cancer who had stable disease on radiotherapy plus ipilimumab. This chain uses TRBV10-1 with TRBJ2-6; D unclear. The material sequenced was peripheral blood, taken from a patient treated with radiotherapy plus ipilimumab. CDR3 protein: CASSDRARSQQSRANVLTF. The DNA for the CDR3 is TGCGCCAGCAGTGACCGCGCAAGATCGCAACAAAGTCGGGCCAACGTCCTGACTTTC.